This TCR beta chain was identified in a study of response to subunit inactivated influenza vaccine. Notes on the study in general: The authors offered the suggestion that each seasonal influenza vaccination recruits few new T cells.

TCRdb redid the calling of the RT-PCR reads with MiXCR, one entry per CDR3 protein. The profile shows under 550,000 distinct CDR3 sequences, approximately 7.7% of them singletons. This clonotype appeared a few times. The target antigen is unknown. The length of the CDR3 is 15 residues. V was pared by 5 bases and J by 1 base, with 14 bases between. Looked up from germline, CDR1 is MGHDK and CDR2 is SYGVNS. This receptor was identified in a man aged 50 to 69 who received an inactivated influenza vaccine. V usage is TRBV25-1 and J usage is TRBJ1-2; D possibly corresponds to TRBD1 (5 bases). Sequences were derived from PBMCs from blood, sampled approximately 25 months after vaccination. The CDR3 is CASSNPGGVNYGYTF. The CDR3 nucleotides are TGTGCCAGCAGTAACCCCGGGGGAGTTAACTATGGCTACACCTTC.